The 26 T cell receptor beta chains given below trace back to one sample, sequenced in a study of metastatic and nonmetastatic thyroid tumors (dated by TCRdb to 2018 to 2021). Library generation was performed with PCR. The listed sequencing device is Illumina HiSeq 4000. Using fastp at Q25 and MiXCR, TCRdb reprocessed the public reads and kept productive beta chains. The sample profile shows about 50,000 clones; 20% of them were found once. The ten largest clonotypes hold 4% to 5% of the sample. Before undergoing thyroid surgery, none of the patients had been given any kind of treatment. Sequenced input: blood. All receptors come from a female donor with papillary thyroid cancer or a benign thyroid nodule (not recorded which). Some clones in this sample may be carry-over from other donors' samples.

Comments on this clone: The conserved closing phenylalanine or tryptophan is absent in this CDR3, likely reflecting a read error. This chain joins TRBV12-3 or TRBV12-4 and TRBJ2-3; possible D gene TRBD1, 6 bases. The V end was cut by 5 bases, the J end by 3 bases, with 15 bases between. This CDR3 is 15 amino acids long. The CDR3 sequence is CASSPERGSTDTQYV. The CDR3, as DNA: TGTGCCAGCAGTCCGGAAAGGGGGAGTACAGATACGCAGTATGTT.

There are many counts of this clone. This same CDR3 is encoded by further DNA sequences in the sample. CDR3 DNA: TGTGCCAGCAGGTTTTCGGCGAACACTGAAGCTTTCTTT. Its protein is CASRFSANTEAFF. V is TRBV7-3 and J is TRBJ1-1; no definite D call. The germline V gene encodes CDR1 SGHTA and CDR2 FQGTGA. V was clipped by 6 bases and J by 1 base, with 9 bases between them. This CDR3 has 13 residues.

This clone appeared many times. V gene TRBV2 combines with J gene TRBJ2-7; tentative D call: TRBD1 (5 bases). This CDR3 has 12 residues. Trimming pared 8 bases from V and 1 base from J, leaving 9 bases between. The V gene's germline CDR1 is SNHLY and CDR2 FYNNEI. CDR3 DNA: TGTGCCAGCCTTCGACAGTCCTACGAGCAGTACTTC. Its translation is CASLRQSYEQYF.

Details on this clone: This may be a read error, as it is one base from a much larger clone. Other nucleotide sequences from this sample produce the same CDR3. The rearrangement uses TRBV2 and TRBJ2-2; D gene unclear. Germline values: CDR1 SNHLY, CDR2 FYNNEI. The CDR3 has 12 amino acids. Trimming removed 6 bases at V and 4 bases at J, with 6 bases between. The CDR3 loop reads CASRAPTGELFF. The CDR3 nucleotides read TGTGCCAGCAGGGCTCCCACCGGGGAGCTGTTTTTT.

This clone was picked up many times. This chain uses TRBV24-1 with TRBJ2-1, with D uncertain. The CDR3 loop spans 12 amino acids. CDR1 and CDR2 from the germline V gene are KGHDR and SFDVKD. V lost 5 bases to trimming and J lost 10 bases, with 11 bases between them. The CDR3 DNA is TGTGCCACCAGTGTTAACCGCAGGGAGCAGTTCTTC. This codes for CATSVNRREQFF.

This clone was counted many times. This CDR3 is CAISPGGGTPYEQYF. The CDR3 region has the DNA TGTGCCATCTCCCCGGGCGGAGGGACCCCCTACGAGCAGTACTTC. The V and J genes are TRBV10-3 and TRBJ2-7; weak D call: TRBD2 (6 bases). This CDR3 is built from 15 residues. Germline loops: CDR1 ENHRY, CDR2 SYGVKD. Trimming took 8 bases from V and 2 from J, leaving 19 bases between them.

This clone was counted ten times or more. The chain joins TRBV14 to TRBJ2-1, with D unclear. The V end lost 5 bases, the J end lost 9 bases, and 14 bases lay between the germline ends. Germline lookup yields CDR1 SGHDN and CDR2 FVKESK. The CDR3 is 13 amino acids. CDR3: CASSMQRMGEQFF. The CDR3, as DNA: TGTGCCAGCAGCATGCAGAGGATGGGTGAGCAGTTCTTC.

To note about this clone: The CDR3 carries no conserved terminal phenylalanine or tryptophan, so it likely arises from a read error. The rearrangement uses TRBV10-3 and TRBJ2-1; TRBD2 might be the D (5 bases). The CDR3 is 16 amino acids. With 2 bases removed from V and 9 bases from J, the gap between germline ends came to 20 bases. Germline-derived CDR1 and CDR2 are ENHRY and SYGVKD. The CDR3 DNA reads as TGTGCCATCAGTGAGACGGACGGGATGGCCTCTGGTGAGCAGTTCTGC. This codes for CAISETDGMASGEQFC.

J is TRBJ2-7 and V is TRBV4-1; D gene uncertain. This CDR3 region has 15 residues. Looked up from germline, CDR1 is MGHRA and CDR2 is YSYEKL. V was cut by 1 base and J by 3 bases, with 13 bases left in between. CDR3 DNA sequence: TGCGCCAGCAGCCAAGCTCTAGGAATTGGCTACGAGCAGTACTTC. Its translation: CASSQALGIGYEQYF.

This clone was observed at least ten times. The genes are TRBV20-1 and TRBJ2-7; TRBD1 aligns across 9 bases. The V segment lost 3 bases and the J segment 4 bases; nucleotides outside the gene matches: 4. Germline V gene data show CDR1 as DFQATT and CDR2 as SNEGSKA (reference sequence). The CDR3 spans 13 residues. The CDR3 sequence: CSARGDREYEQYF. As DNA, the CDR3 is TGCAGTGCTAGGGGGGACAGGGAGTACGAGCAGTACTTC.

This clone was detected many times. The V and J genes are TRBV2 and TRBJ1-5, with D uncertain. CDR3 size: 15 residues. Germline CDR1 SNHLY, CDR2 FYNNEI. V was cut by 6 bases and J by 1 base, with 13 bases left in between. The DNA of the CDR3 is TGTGCCAGCAGCCTCTGGGGTCAAAGCAATCAGCCCCAGCATTTT. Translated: CASSLWGQSNQPQHF.

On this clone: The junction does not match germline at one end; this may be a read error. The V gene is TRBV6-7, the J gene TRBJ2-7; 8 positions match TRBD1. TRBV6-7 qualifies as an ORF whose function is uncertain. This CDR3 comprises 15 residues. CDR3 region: CANSSDREAGYEQYF. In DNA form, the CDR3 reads TGTGCCAACAGTTCGGACAGGGAGGCGGGATACGAGCAGTACTTC.

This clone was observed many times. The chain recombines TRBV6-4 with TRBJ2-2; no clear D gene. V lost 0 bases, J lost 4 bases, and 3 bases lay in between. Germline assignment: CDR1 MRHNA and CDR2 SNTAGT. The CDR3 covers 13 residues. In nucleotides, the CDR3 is TGTGCCAGCAGTGACTCATCCACCGGGGAGCTGTTTTTT. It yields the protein CASSDSSTGELFF.

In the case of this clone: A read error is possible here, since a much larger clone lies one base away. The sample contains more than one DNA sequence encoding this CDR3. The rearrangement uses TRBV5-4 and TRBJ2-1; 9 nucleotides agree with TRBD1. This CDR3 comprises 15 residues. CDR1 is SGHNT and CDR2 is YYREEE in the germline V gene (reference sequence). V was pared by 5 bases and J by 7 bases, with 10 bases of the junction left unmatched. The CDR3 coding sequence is TGTGCCAGCAGTTCCCCGGACAGGGGTGGGAATGAGCAGTTCTTC. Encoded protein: CASSSPDRGGNEQFF.

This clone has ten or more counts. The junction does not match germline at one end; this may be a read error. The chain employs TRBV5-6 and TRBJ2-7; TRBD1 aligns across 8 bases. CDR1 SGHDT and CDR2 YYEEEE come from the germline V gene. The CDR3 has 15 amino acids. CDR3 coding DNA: TGTGCCAGCAGCTTGGTTTCGGGACAGGACGCTTCGGGGGACTTC. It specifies CASSLVSGQDASGDF. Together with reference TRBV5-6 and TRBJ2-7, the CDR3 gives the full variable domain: DAGVTQSPTHLIKTRGQQVTLRCSPKSGHDTVSWYQQALGQGPQFIFQYYEEEERQRGNFPDRFSGHQFPNYSSELNVNALLLGDSALYLCASSLVSGQDASGDFGPGTRLTVT.

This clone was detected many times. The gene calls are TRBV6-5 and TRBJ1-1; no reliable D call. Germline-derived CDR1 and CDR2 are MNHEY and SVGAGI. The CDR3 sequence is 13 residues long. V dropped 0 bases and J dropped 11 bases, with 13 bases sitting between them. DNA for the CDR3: TGTGCCAGCAGTTACTCGGACGGACCTCAGGCTTTCTTT. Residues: CASSYSDGPQAFF.

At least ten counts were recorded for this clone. The CDR3 here is CATSSGTSVYNEQFF. CDR3 in DNA: TGTGCCACCAGCAGCGGGACTAGCGTGTACAATGAGCAGTTCTTC. The J gene is TRBJ2-1, the V gene TRBV15; 10 nucleotides agree with TRBD2. CDR1 is LNHNV, CDR2 YYDKDF, per germline (reference sequence). With V trimmed by 3 bases and J by 4 bases, 3 bases remained unmatched. The CDR3 extends over 15 amino acids. The full variable domain, rest sourced from reference TRBV15 and TRBJ2-1, is DAMVIQNPRYQVTQFGKPVTLSCSQTLNHNVMYWYQQKSSQAPKLLFHYYDKDFNNEADTPDNFQSRRPNTSFCFLDIRSPGLGDTAMYLCATSSGTSVYNEQFFGPGTRLTVL.

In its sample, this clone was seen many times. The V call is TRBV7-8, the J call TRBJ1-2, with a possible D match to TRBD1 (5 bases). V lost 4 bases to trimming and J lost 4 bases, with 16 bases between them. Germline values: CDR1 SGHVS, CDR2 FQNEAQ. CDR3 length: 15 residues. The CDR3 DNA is TGTGCCAGCAGCTGGGAGGGGAATATCGGCTATGGCTACACCTTC. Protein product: CASSWEGNIGYGYTF. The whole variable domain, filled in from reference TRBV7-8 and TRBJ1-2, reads GAGVSQSPRYKVAKRGQDVALRCDPISGHVSLFWYQQALGQGPEFLTYFQNEAQLDKSGLPSDRFFAERPEGSVSTLKIQRTQQEDSAVYLCASSWEGNIGYGYTFGSGTRLTVV.

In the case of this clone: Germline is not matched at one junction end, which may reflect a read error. CDR3 DNA: TGTGCATGGGGCACAGGGGGCGTTTCACCCCTCCCCTTT. Translation: CAWGTGGVSPLPF. V gene TRBV30 combines with J gene TRBJ1-6; 9 nucleotides agree with TRBD1. This CDR3 region has 13 residues. In germline, CDR1 is GTSNPN, CDR2 SVGIG (reference sequence).

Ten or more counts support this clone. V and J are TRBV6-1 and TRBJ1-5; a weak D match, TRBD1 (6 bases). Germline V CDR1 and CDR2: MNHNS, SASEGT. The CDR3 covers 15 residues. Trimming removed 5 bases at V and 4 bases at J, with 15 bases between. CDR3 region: CASSLQGASNQPQHF. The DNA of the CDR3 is TGTGCCAGCAGTTTACAGGGAGCTAGTAATCAGCCCCAGCATTTT.

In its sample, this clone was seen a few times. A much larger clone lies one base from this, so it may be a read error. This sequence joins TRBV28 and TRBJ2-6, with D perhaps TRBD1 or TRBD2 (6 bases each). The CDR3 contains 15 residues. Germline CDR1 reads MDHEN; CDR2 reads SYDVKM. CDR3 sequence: CASSTGTAGANVMTF. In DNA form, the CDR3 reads TGTGCCAGCAGTACAGGGACTGCTGGGGCCAACGTCATGACTTTC.

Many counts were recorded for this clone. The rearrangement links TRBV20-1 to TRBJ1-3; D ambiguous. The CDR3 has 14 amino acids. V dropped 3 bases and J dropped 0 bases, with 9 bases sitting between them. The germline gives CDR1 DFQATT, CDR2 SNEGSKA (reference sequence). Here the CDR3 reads CSASERYSGNTIYF. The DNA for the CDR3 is TGCAGTGCTAGTGAGCGTTACTCTGGAAACACCATATATTTT.

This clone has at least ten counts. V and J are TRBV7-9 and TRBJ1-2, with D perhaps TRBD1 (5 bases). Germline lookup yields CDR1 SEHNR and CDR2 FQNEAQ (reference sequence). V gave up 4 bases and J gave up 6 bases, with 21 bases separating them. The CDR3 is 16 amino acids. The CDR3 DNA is TGTGCCAGCAGCTCCTCCCCACGGGGGACTAAGGATGGCTACACCTTC. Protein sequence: CASSSSPRGTKDGYTF.

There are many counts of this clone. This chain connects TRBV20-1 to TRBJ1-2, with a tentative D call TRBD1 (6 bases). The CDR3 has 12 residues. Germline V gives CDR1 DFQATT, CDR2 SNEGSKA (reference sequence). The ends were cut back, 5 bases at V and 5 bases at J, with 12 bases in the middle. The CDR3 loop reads CSALGARYGYTF. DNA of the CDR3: TGCAGTGCTTTGGGGGCGAGGTATGGCTACACCTTC.

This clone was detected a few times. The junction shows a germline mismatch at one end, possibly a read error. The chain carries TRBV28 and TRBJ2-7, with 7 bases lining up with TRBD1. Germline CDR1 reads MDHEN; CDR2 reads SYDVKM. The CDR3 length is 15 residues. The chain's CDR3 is CTSSSTGTVGSEQYF. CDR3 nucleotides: TGTACCAGCAGTTCAACCGGGACAGTGGGGTCCGAGCAGTACTTC.

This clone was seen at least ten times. The CDR3 loop reads CASSSQGINQPQHF. The CDR3 DNA follows: TGCGCCAGCAGCAGTCAGGGGATCAATCAGCCCCAGCATTTT. J is TRBJ1-5 and V is TRBV4-1; possible D gene TRBD1, 6 bases. Germline CDR1 and CDR2: MGHRA and YSYEKL. This CDR3 comprises 14 residues. V was pared by 5 bases and J by 3 bases, with 11 bases between.